A single TCR beta chain is shown here with its context. Authors' processing steps: From reference gene primer amplification, estimates of nucleated cell counts were derived. The assay was immunoSEQ multiplex PCR, and TCRdb's table has in-frame clones only and misses some. That table supplies the V and J calls and clone size; D and trimming were determined from the DNA. Of about 210,000 clones in the sample, roughly 82% were seen once. This sample stems from a study of blood T cell repertoires in COVID-19. Study overall: Specimens from acute and convalescent COVID-19 originated in the United States, Italy and Spain. PBMCs, B-cell-depleted T cells, or T cells were the source of the cDNA or gDNA that made up the material.

The CDR3 is 14 amino acids. Per germline, CDR1 SGHAT and CDR2 FQNNGV. The V segment lost 5 bases and the J segment 6 bases; nucleotides outside the gene matches: 8. V and J are TRBV11-2 and TRBJ2-7, with TRBD1 matching over 9 bases. This sequence was found in a man aged 45-65 years with active or convalescent COVID-19. Sequenced sample: peripheral blood. Here the CDR3 reads CASSNPGQGAEQYV. In DNA form, the CDR3 reads TGTGCCAGCAGCAATCCGGGACAGGGTGCCGAGCAGTACGTC.